The 23 T cell receptor beta chains below all came from one sample that was sequenced in a study of T cells after posttransplantation cyclophosphamide. The data were produced by immunoSEQ multiplex PCR, yet TCRdb's version contains in-frame clones alone and is incomplete. The table records approximately 45,000 clones, 90% of them present only once. Cyclophosphamide on days +3 and +4 followed busulfan-fludarabine conditioning and a marrow graft. The source material was PBMCs, sampled around 60 days after allogeneic stem cell transplant with posttransplant cyclophosphamide. The receptors were gathered from a male patient over 55 who received an allogeneic stem cell transplant from a related donor and was CMV-positive. Some T cells may be transferred from the graft donor.

This chain uses TRBV5-1 with TRBJ2-5; tentative D call: TRBD2 (6 bases). V was trimmed by 0 bases and J by 4 bases, leaving 16 bases between them. In germline, CDR1 is SGHRS, CDR2 YFSETQ. This CDR3 is built from 16 residues. The CDR3: CASSLARDSALETQYF. DNA of the CDR3: TGCGCCAGCAGCTTGGCCAGGGACTCCGCATTAGAGACCCAGTACTTC.

The chain has TRBV10-3 and TRBJ2-5; D unclear. The CDR3 has 12 amino acids. The V end lost 3 bases, the J end lost 2 bases, and 4 bases lay between the germline ends. Looked up from germline, CDR1 is ENHRY and CDR2 is SYGVKD. The CDR3 DNA follows: TGTGCCATCAGTGACAGACAAGAGACCCAGTACTTC. This codes for CAISDRQETQYF.

The V gene is TRBV10-2, the J gene TRBJ2-1; 7 bases map to TRBD1. This CDR3 contains 13 residues. Losses at the gene ends were 4 bases for V and 9 bases for J; bases not matched to a gene: 6. Germline CDR1 and CDR2: WSHSY and SAAADI. The CDR3 loop is CASSVQGGSEQFF. In nucleotides, the CDR3 is TGCGCCAGCAGTGTGCAAGGGGGCAGTGAGCAGTTCTTC.

The chain links TRBV30 to TRBJ1-1; D unclear. The CDR3 is 14 residues long. Trimming removed 0 bases at V and 2 bases at J, with 10 bases between. Germline V CDR1 and CDR2: GTSNPN, SVGIG (reference sequence). The CDR3 region has the DNA TGTGCCTGGAGTGTAACGATCAGTAACACTGAAGCTTTCTTT. Amino acid sequence: CAWSVTISNTEAFF.

This chain's CDR3 is CASSLRGWTGTNTEAFF. DNA of the CDR3: TGTGCCAGCAGCCTGCGGGGTTGGACAGGGACTAACACTGAAGCTTTCTTT. The genes are TRBV11-2 and TRBJ1-1, with 8 bases fitting TRBD1. Germline trimming cut 5 bases from V and 2 bases from J; bases unmatched to any gene: 13. The CDR3 covers 17 residues. CDR1 is SGHAT, CDR2 FQNNGV, per germline.

This clone came up once. V is TRBV4-1 and J is TRBJ2-1, with 13 bases identical to TRBD2. In germline, CDR1 is MGHRA, CDR2 YSYEKL. V lost 4 bases to trimming and J lost 6 bases; unmatched junction nucleotides: 6. The CDR3 is 16 residues long. The CDR3 is CASSLEGTSGVNEQFF. The CDR3 coding sequence is TGCGCCAGCAGCCTTGAGGGGACTAGCGGGGTCAATGAGCAGTTCTTC.

V is TRBV18 and J is TRBJ2-5, with TRBD1 matching 7 bases. This CDR3 region has 14 residues. Trimming at V came to 5 bases and at J to 3 bases, leaving 6 bases not matched to a gene. Germline values: CDR1 KGHSH, CDR2 LQKENI. CDR3 residues: CASSFRDSKETQYF. CDR3 DNA: TGTGCCAGCTCATTCCGGGACAGCAAAGAGACCCAGTACTTC.

This rearrangement joins TRBV27 to TRBJ2-3; possible D gene TRBD1, 6 bases. The CDR3 loop spans 16 amino acids. Germline CDR1 and CDR2: MNHEY and SMNVEV (reference sequence). The CDR3 DNA reads TGTGCGGTAGGGGGAGTCACGGGGTGGGACACAGATACGCAGTATTTT. Its translation: CAVGGVTGWDTDTQYF.

This chain uses TRBV19 with TRBJ2-2, with TRBD1 as a possible D gene (5 bases). Germline V CDR1 and CDR2: LNHDA, SQIVND (reference sequence). The CDR3 is 14 amino acids. Trimming pared 7 bases from V and 4 bases from J, leaving 13 bases between. The DNA for the CDR3 is TGTGCCAGTAATAGGGGTGTCAGCACCGGGGAGCTGTTTTTT. Translation: CASNRGVSTGELFF.

V and J are TRBV4-2 and TRBJ1-3, with TRBD1 as a possible D gene (5 bases). This CDR3 comprises 16 residues. The germline V gene has CDR1 LGHNA and CDR2 YNFKEQ. V was pared by 1 base and J by 0 bases, with 10 bases between. The chain's CDR3 is CASSQGEGASGNTIYF. Here the CDR3 DNA reads TGTGCCAGCAGCCAAGGGGAAGGGGCCTCTGGAAACACCATATATTTT.

The chain joins TRBV5-1 to TRBJ2-2; 11 bases align to TRBD2. The CDR3 totals 17 residues. Germline CDR1 is SGHRS and CDR2 is YFSETQ. With V trimmed by 0 bases and J by 5 bases, 6 bases remained unmatched. CDR3: CASSLGTSGGGTGELFF. DNA for the CDR3: TGCGCCAGCAGCTTGGGCACTAGCGGGGGCGGTACCGGGGAGCTGTTTTTT. The whole variable domain, filled in from reference TRBV5-1 and TRBJ2-2, reads KAGVTQTPRYLIKTRGQQVTLSCSPISGHRSVSWYQQTPGQGLQFLFEYFSETQRNKGNFPGRFSGRQFSNSRSEMNVSTLELGDSALYLCASSLGTSGGGTGELFFGEGSRLTVL.

This chain links TRBV6-1 with TRBJ1-5; 9 bases fit TRBD1. This CDR3 spans 14 amino acids. The germline gives CDR1 MNHNS, CDR2 SASEGT. V shed 4 bases and J 4 bases; nucleotides not matched to a gene: 2. The CDR3 sequence is CASSVGTGNQPQHF. CDR3 DNA sequence: TGTGCCAGCAGTGTGGGGACAGGGAATCAGCCCCAGCATTTT.

The rearrangement joins TRBV18 to TRBJ1-2, with 10 bases identical to TRBD1. There are 16 residues in the CDR3. Germline V gene lookup returns CDR1 KGHSH and CDR2 LQKENI. J gave up 6 bases and V 8 bases, and 15 bases lay outside the gene matches. CDR3 in amino acids: CASGTGVTVLEDGYTF. DNA of the CDR3: TGTGCCAGCGGGACAGGGGTGACAGTTTTGGAAGATGGCTACACCTTC.

V gene TRBV9 combines with J gene TRBJ2-5, with 16 bases matching TRBD2. CDR3 size: 18 residues. Germline-derived CDR1 and CDR2 are SGDLS and YYNGEE. V trimming: 3 bases; J trimming: 3 bases; junction bases outside the gene matches: 8. The CDR3 here is CASSERGTSGGAEETQYF. CDR3 sequence (DNA): TGTGCCAGCAGCGAGAGGGGGACTAGCGGGGGGGCCGAAGAGACCCAGTACTTC.

This chain connects TRBV4-1 to TRBJ2-5; 8 nucleotides match TRBD1. Trimming took 3 bases from V and 0 from J; bases not matched to a gene: 6. CDR3 length: 16 residues. CDR1 is MGHRA and CDR2 is YSYEKL in the germline V gene. The CDR3 bases are TGCGCCAGCAGCCATAGACAGGGGCAAAACCAAGAGACCCAGTACTTC. It is translated as CASSHRQGQNQETQYF.

This clone was recorded once. The V and J genes are TRBV10-3 and TRBJ1-1; a possible D gene is TRBD1 (5 bases). The CDR3 consists of 13 residues. CDR1 is ENHRY, CDR2 SYGVKD, per germline. V was clipped by 7 bases and J by 2 bases, with 11 bases between them. In DNA, the CDR3 is TGTGCCATCACTGAACAGGCAAACACTGAAGCTTTCTTT. As protein: CAITEQANTEAFF.

The table lists this clone with a few counts. The chain combines TRBV6-1 with TRBJ1-5; 12 bases agree with TRBD1. This CDR3 has 15 amino acids. The ends lost 3 bases at V and 6 bases at J; junction bases unmatched: 3. CDR1 is MNHNS and CDR2 is SASEGT in the germline V gene. The CDR3 nucleotides are TGTGCCAGCAGTGAGGGACAGGGGGCTGGTCAGCCCCAGCATTTT. This encodes CASSEGQGAGQPQHF.

The chain is built from TRBV28 and TRBJ1-2, with 7 bases matching TRBD1. V shed 6 bases, J shed 8 bases, and the junction held 12 bases outside the gene matches. The length of the CDR3 is 14 residues. CDR1 and CDR2 (germline): MDHEN, SYDVKM. The DNA of the CDR3 is TGTGCCAGCAGCTCCCCGACAGGGTTACAGGGCTACACCTTC. Translation gives CASSSPTGLQGYTF.

This chain links TRBV7-9 with TRBJ1-1; 9 nucleotides match TRBD1. The germline gives CDR1 SEHNR, CDR2 FQNEAQ (reference sequence). This CDR3 region has 15 residues. The J segment lost 6 bases and the V segment lost 3 bases, leaving 8 bases of the junction unmatched. CDR3 nucleotides: TGTGCCAGCAGCTTGACACAACAGGGGGCGGCTGAAGCTTTCTTT. This sequence encodes CASSLTQQGAAEAFF.

This clone was recorded once. This chain joins TRBV15 and TRBJ1-2; the match to TRBD1 covers 9 bases. There are 17 residues in the CDR3. Germline CDR1 is LNHNV and CDR2 is YYDKDF (reference sequence). Trimming removed 1 base from V and 8 bases from J; junction bases left unmatched: 14. CDR3 region: CATSRGLDYRGRGGYTF. DNA for the CDR3: TGTGCCACCAGCAGAGGGCTCGATTACAGGGGGCGCGGAGGCTACACCTTC.

The rearrangement joins TRBV6-5 to TRBJ2-7; 9 bases match TRBD1. V was pared by 6 bases and J by 5 bases, with 11 bases of the junction left unmatched. CDR3 length: 15 residues. CDR1 and CDR2 (germline): MNHEY, SVGAGI. This chain's CDR3 is CASRRQGGVRNEQYV. CDR3 nucleotide sequence: TGTGCCAGCAGGAGACAGGGGGGTGTTAGAAACGAGCAGTACGTC.

The DNA of the CDR3 is TGTGCCAGCAGCCCGGGACAGGGAACTGAAGCTTTCTTT. It is translated as CASSPGQGTEAFF. This chain uses TRBV11-2 with TRBJ1-1, with 9 bases lining up with TRBD1. Germline CDR1 reads SGHAT; CDR2 reads FQNNGV. The CDR3 length is 13 residues. Trimming cost V 5 bases and J 5 bases; bases outside gene matches: 3.

This clone was seen only once. The chain is built from TRBV2 and TRBJ1-5; D ambiguous. The CDR3 is 14 residues long. Trimming cost V 4 bases and J 8 bases, with 15 bases left between them. CDR1 and CDR2 from the germline V gene are SNHLY and FYNNEI. CDR3 sequence reads: CASSGGIKREPQHF. DNA for the CDR3: TGTGCCAGCAGTGGAGGGATCAAACGTGAGCCCCAGCATTTT.